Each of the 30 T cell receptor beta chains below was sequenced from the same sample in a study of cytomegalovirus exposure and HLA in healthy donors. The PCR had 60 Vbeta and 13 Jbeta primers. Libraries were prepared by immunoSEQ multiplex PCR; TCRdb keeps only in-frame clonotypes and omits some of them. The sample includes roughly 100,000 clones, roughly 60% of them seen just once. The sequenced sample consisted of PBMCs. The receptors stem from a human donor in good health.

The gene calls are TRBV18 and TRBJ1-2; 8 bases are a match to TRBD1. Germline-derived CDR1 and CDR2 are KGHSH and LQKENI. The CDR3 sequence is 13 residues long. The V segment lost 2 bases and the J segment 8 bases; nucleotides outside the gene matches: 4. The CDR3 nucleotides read TGTGCCAGCTCACCAGCAGGGGGCAGCGGCTACACCTTC. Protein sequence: CASSPAGGSGYTF.

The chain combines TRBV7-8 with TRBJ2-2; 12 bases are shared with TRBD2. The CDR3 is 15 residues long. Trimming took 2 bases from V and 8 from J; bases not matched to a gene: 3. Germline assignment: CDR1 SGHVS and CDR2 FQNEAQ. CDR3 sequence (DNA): TGTGCCAGCAGCTTACTGACTAGCGGGAGTGGGGAGCTGTTTTTT. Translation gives CASSLLTSGSGELFF.

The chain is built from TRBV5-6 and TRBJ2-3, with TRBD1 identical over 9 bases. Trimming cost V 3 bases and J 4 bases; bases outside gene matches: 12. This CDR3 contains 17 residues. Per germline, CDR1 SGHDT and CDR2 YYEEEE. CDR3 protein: CASSSYTGGGPADTQYF. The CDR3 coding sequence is TGTGCCAGCAGCTCTTACACAGGGGGCGGCCCCGCAGATACGCAGTATTTT.

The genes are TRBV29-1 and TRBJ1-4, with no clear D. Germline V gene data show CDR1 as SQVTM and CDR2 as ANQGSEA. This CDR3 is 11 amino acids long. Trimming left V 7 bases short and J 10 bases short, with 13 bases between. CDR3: CSGSQVGKLFF. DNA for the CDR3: TGCAGCGGATCTCAGGTGGGAAAACTGTTTTTT.

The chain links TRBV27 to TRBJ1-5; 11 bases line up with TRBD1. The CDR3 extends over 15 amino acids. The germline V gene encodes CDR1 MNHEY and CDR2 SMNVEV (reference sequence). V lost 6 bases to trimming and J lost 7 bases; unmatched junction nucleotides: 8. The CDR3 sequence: CASRRTGGEGQPQHF. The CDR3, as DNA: TGTGCCAGCAGACGGACAGGGGGCGAGGGCCAGCCCCAGCATTTT.

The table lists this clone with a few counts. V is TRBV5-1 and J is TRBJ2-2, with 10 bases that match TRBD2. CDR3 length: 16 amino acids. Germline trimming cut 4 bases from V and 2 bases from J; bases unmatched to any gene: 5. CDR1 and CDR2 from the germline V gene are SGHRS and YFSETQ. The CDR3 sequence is CASSNGLAVNTGELFF. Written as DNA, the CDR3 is TGCGCCAGCAGCAATGGACTAGCGGTAAACACCGGGGAGCTGTTTTTT.

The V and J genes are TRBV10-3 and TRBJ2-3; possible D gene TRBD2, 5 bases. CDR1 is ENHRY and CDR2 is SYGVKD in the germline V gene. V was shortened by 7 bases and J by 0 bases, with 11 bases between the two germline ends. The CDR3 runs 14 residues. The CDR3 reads CAIKEDPSTDTQYF. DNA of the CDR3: TGTGCCATCAAGGAGGACCCCAGCACAGATACGCAGTATTTT.

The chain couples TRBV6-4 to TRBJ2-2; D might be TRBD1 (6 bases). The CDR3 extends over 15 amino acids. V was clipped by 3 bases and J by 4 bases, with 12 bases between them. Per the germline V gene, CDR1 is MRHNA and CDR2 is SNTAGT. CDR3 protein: CASSESGAGTGELFF. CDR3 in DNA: TGTGCCAGCAGTGAATCAGGGGCCGGCACCGGGGAGCTGTTTTTT.

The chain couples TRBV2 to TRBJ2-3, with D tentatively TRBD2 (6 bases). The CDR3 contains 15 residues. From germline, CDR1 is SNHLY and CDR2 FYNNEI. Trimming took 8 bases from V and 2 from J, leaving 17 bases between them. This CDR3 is CASAVGGLITDTQYF. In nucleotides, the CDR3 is TGTGCCAGCGCGGTGGGGGGACTGATCACAGATACGCAGTATTTT.

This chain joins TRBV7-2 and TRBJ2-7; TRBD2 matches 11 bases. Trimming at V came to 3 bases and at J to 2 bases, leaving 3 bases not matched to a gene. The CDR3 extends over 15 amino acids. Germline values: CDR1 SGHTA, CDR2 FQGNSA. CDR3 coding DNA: TGTGCCAGCAGCTTGGGGACTAGCGGTACCTACGAGCAGTACTTC. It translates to CASSLGTSGTYEQYF. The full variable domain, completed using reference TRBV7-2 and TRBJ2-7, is GAGVSQSPSNKVTEKGKDVELRCDPISGHTALYWYRQSLGQGLEFLIYFQGNSAPDKSGLPSDRFSAERTGGSVSTLTIQRTQQEDSAVYLCASSLGTSGTYEQYFGPGTRLTVT.

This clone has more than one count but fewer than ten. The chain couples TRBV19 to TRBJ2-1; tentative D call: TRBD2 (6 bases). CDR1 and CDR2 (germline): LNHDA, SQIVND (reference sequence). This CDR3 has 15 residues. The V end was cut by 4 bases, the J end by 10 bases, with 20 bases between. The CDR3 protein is CASSRGETSPVEQFF. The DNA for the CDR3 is TGTGCCAGTAGTAGGGGGGAGACTTCGCCGGTGGAGCAGTTCTTC.

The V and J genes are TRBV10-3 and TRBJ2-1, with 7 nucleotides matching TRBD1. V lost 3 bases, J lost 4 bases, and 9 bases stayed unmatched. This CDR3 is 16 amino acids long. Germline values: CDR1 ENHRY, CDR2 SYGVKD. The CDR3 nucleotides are TGTGCCATCAGTGATAGTTTGGGACAGCCTTACAATGAGCAGTTCTTC. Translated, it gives CAISDSLGQPYNEQFF.

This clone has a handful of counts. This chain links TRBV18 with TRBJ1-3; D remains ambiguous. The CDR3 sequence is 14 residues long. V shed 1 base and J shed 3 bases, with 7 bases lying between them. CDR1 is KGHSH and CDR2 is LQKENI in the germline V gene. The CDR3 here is CASSPLRDGNTIYF. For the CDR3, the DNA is TGTGCCAGCTCACCACTGAGGGATGGAAACACCATATATTTT. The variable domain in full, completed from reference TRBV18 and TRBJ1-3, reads NAGVMQNPRHLVRRRGQEARLRCSPMKGHSHVYWYRQLPEEGLKFMVYLQKENIIDESGMPKERFSAEFPKEGPSILRIQQVVRGDSAAYFCASSPLRDGNTIYFGEGSWLTVV.

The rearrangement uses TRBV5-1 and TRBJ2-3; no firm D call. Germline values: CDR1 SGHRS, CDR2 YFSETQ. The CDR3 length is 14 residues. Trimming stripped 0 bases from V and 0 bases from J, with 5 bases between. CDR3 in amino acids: CASSLGVSTDTQYF. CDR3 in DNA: TGCGCCAGCAGCTTGGGAGTTAGCACAGATACGCAGTATTTT.

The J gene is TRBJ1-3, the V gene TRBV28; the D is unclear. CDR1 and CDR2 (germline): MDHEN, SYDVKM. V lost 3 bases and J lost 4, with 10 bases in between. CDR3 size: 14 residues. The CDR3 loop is CASSFRGFGNTIYF. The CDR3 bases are TGTGCCAGCAGTTTCCGGGGATTCGGAAACACCATATATTTT.

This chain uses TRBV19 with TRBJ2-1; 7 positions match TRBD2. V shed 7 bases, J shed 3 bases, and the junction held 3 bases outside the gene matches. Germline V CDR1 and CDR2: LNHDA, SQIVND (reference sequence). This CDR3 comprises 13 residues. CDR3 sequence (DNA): TGTGCCAGTACTAGCGGAATCTACAATGAGCAGTTCTTC. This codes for CASTSGIYNEQFF.

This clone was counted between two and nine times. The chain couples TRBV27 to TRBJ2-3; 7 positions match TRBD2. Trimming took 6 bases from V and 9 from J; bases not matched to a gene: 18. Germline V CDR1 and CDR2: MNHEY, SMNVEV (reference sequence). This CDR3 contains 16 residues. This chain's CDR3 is CASSPLGGSQEGTQYF. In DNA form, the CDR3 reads TGTGCCAGCAGCCCCTTGGGCGGGAGTCAAGAGGGAACGCAGTATTTT.

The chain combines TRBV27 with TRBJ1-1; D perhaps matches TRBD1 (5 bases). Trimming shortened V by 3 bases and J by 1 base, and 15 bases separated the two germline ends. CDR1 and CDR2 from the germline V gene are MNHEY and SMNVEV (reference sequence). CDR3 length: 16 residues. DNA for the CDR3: TGTGCCAGCAGTTTTTCGGTCGACAGTGGGAACACTGAAGCTTTCTTT. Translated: CASSFSVDSGNTEAFF.

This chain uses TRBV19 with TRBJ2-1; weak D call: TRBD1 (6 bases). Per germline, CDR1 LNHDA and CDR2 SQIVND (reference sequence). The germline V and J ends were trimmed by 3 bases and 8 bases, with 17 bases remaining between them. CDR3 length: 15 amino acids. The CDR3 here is CASSIGQGSTHEQFF. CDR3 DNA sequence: TGTGCCAGTAGTATCGGCCAGGGGAGTACCCATGAGCAGTTCTTC.

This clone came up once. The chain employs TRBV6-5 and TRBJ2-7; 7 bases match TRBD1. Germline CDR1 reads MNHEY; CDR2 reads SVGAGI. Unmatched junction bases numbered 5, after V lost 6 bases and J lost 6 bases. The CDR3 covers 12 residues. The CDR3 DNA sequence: TGTGCCAGCAGCATCGCAGGGGGCGAGCAGTACTTC. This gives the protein CASSIAGGEQYF.

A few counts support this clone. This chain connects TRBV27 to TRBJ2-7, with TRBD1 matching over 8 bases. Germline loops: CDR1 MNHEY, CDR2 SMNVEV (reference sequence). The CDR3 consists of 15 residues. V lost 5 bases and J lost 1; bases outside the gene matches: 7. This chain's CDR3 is CASSPDRAQSYEQYF. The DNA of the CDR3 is TGTGCCAGCAGTCCGGACAGGGCACAATCCTACGAGCAGTACTTC.

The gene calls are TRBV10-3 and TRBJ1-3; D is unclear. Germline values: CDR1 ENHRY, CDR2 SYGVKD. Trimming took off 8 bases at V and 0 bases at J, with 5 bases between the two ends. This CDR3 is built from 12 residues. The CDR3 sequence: CAILSSGNTIYF. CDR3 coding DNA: TGTGCCATCCTCAGCTCTGGAAACACCATATATTTT.

The CDR3 nucleotides read TGTGCCAGCAGCTTCTCCTGGACAGGGGGTGAAAAACTGTTTTTT. This translates into CASSFSWTGGEKLFF. The chain carries TRBV7-9 and TRBJ1-4; 10 nucleotides match TRBD1. Germline CDR1 is SEHNR and CDR2 is FQNEAQ (reference sequence). The length of the CDR3 is 15 residues. V lost 3 bases to trimming and J lost 7 bases; unmatched junction nucleotides: 5.

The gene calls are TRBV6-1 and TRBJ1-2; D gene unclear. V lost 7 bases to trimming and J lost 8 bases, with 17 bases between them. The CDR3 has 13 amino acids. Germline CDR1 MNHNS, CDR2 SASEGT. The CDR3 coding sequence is TGTGCCAGCAAGCTTTCACGGGGAGGCGGCTACACCTTC. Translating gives CASKLSRGGGYTF.

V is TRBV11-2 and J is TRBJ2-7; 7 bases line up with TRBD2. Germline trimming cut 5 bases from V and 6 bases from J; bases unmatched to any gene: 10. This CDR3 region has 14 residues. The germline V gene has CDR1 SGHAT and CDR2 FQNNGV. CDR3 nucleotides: TGTGCCAGCAGCGCCCGACTGGGGAGGGGCGAGCAGTACTTC. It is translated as CASSARLGRGEQYF. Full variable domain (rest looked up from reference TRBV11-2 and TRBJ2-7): EAGVAQSPRYKIIEKRQSVAFWCNPISGHATLYWYQQILGQGPKLLIQFQNNGVVDDSQLPKDRFSAERLKGVDSTLKIQPAKLEDSAVYLCASSARLGRGEQYFGPGTRLTVT.

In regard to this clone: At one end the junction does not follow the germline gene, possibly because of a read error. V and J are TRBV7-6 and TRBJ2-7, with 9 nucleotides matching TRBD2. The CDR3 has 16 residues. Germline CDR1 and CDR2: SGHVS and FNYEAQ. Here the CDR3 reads CASSLGAAGGPYEQYF. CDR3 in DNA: TGTGCCAGCAGTTTAGGGGCAGCGGGAGGCCCCTACGAGCAGTACTTC.

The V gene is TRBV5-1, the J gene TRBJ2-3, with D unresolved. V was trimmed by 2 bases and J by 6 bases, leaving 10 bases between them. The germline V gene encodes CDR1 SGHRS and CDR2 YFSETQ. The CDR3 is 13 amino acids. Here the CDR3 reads CASSFQVRDTQYF. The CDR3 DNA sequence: TGCGCCAGCAGCTTCCAAGTCAGGGATACGCAGTATTTT. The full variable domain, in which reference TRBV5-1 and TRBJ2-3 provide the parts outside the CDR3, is KAGVTQTPRYLIKTRGQQVTLSCSPISGHRSVSWYQQTPGQGLQFLFEYFSETQRNKGNFPGRFSGRQFSNSRSEMNVSTLELGDSALYLCASSFQVRDTQYFGPGTRLTVL.

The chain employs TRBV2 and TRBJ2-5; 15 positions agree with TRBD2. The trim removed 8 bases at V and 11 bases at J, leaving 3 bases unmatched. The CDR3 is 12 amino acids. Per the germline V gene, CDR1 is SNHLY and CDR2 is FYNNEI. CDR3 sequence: CASGLAGGWQYF. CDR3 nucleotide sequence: TGTGCCAGCGGACTAGCGGGAGGGTGGCAGTACTTC.

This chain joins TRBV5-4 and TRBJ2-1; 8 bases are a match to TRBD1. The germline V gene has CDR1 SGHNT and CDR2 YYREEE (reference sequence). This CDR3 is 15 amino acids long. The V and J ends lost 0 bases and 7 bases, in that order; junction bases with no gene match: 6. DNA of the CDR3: TGTGCCAGCAGCTTGGCAGGGGGCGCTGGGAATGAGCAGTTCTTC. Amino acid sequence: CASSLAGGAGNEQFF.

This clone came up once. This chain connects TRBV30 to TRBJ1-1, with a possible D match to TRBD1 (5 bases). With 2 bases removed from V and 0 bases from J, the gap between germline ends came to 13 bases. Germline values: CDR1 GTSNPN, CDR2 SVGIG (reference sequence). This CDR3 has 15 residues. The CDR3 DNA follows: TGTGCCTGGAGTAGGGGCTCTACAATGAACACTGAAGCTTTCTTT. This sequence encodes CAWSRGSTMNTEAFF. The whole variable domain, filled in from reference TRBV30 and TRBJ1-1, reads SQTIHQWPATLVQPVGSPLSLECTVEGTSNPNLYWYRQAAGRGLQLLFYSVGIGQISSEVPQNLSASRPQDRQFILSSKKLLLSDSGFYLCAWSRGSTMNTEAFFGQGTRLTVV.